The 11 T cell receptor beta chains below come from one sample, sequenced in a study of somatic mutations in cytotoxic T cells in rheumatoid arthritis. Assay: immunoSEQ multiplex PCR; the TCRdb copy retains only in-frame clones and omits some. The table has about 25,000 clones, just under 75% seen once. The sequenced sample consisted of CD8+ T cells sorted from blood. The receptors originated from a woman aged 18-29 years in good health.

This chain links TRBV5-7 with TRBJ1-2, with 7 nucleotides matching TRBD1. TRBV5-7 is placed among ORFs of uncertain function. V gave up 1 base and J gave up 8 bases; unmatched junction bases: 17. The CDR3 sequence is 17 residues long. The CDR3: CASSLCEDRTSLGGYTF. CDR3 nucleotide sequence: TGTGCCAGCAGCTTGTGCGAGGACAGGACTTCTCTTGGGGGCTACACCTTC.

This clone has only one observation. This chain connects TRBV7-9 to TRBJ2-5, with 10 positions matching TRBD2. The V gene's germline CDR1 is SEHNR and CDR2 FQNEAQ (reference sequence). CDR3 length equals 14 residues. J was trimmed by 3 bases and V by 5 bases; bases with no gene match: 3. The CDR3 is CASSDGTSEETQYF. DNA for the CDR3: TGTGCCAGCAGCGACGGGACTAGCGAAGAGACCCAGTACTTC.

This chain joins TRBV5-8 and TRBJ1-6; 7 positions match TRBD1. V lost 1 base and J lost 9; bases outside the gene matches: 7. CDR3 length: 15 residues. CDR1 is SGHTS and CDR2 is YDEGEE in the germline V gene. The DNA for the CDR3 is TGTGCCAGCAGCTTGCCAGGGGGGACCAGTTCACCCCTCCACTTT. Its translation is CASSLPGGTSSPLHF.

The chain joins TRBV4-1 to TRBJ1-1; no clear D. Per germline, CDR1 MGHRA and CDR2 YSYEKL. This CDR3 has 14 amino acids. Trimming took off 3 bases at V and 2 bases at J, with 10 bases between the two ends. Here the CDR3 reads CASSHRAGNTEAFF. In nucleotides, the CDR3 is TGCGCCAGCAGCCACAGAGCGGGAAACACTGAAGCTTTCTTT.

V and J are TRBV13 and TRBJ1-4; no clear D. V gave up 5 bases and J gave up 7 bases, with 8 bases separating them. Germline V CDR1 and CDR2: PRHDT, FYEKMQ (reference sequence). The CDR3 totals 12 residues. The CDR3 loop is CASSRGIEKLFF. The CDR3 DNA reads as TGTGCCAGCAGCCGTGGGATTGAAAAACTGTTTTTT.

This chain links TRBV27 with TRBJ1-2, with D possibly matching TRBD1 (5 bases). This CDR3 comprises 15 residues. The V gene lost 8 bases and the J gene lost 2 bases, with 18 bases spanning the gap. The germline CDR1 and CDR2 sequences are MNHEY and SMNVEV (reference sequence). This CDR3 reads CASSPGAGSNYGYTF. In nucleotides, the CDR3 is TGTGCCAGCTCCCCCGGGGCGGGGTCCAACTATGGCTACACCTTC.

CDR3 coding DNA: TGTGCCTGGAGTGTCGGGGGGGAGTGGAACACTGAAGCTTTCTTT. This sequence encodes CAWSVGGEWNTEAFF. The gene calls are TRBV30 and TRBJ1-1, with D maybe TRBD1 (5 bases). Per germline, CDR1 GTSNPN and CDR2 SVGIG (reference sequence). The CDR3 spans 15 residues. Trimming shortened V by 0 bases and J by 1 base, and 12 bases separated the two germline ends.

This chain uses TRBV30 with TRBJ1-3; the D is unclear. The germline V gene encodes CDR1 GTSNPN and CDR2 SVGIG (reference sequence). V lost 1 base to trimming and J lost 6 bases, with 4 bases between them. There are 11 residues in the CDR3. In nucleotides, the CDR3 is TGTGCCTGGAGTGCCGAAAACACCATATATTTT. Residues: CAWSAENTIYF. The full variable domain, rest sourced from reference TRBV30 and TRBJ1-3, is SQTIHQWPATLVQPVGSPLSLECTVEGTSNPNLYWYRQAAGRGLQLLFYSVGIGQISSEVPQNLSASRPQDRQFILSSKKLLLSDSGFYLCAWSAENTIYFGEGSWLTVV.

The chain links TRBV27 to TRBJ1-1; no firm D call. Germline values: CDR1 MNHEY, CDR2 SMNVEV (reference sequence). The CDR3 is 11 amino acids. V was cut by 2 bases and J by 8 bases, with 6 bases left in between. The CDR3 nucleotides read TGTGCCAGCAGTTTAGGCAGGGAAGCTTTCTTT. Amino acid sequence: CASSLGREAFF.

The chain recombines TRBV27 with TRBJ2-7, with D unclear. Germline V lookup: CDR1 MNHEY, CDR2 SMNVEV (reference sequence). The CDR3 has 11 amino acids. The V end was cut by 8 bases, the J end by 3 bases, with 8 bases between. The CDR3 loop reads CASGIRYEQYF. CDR3 DNA: TGTGCCAGCGGAATCCGCTACGAGCAGTACTTC.

This clone has only one observation. The chain links TRBV4-1 to TRBJ2-7; tentatively, D is TRBD1 or TRBD2 (6 bases each). V was trimmed by 0 bases and J by 2 bases, leaving 8 bases between them. This CDR3 contains 14 residues. Germline CDR1 is MGHRA and CDR2 is YSYEKL. The CDR3 loop reads CASSQDRGPYEQYV. Here the CDR3 DNA reads TGCGCCAGCAGCCAAGATCGGGGGCCCTACGAGCAGTACGTC.